Presented here are 9 T cell receptor beta chains from one specimen sequenced in a study of blood T cell repertoires in COVID-19. Clones were read by immunoSEQ multiplex PCR, and TCRdb kept only the in-frame ones, dropping some. The sample shows around 190,000 clones, roughly 87% of them seen only once. Sequenced material: peripheral blood. The receptor set was obtained from a woman in her fifties or sixties with COVID-19, enrolled during active disease.

The chain joins TRBV7-9 to TRBJ1-5, with 8 bases fitting TRBD1. J gave up 3 bases and V 0 bases, and 4 bases lay outside the gene matches. CDR3 length: 16 residues. Germline CDR1 SEHNR, CDR2 FQNEAQ (reference sequence). CDR3 loop: CASSLAQGANNQPQHF. CDR3 DNA sequence: TGTGCCAGCAGCTTAGCTCAGGGGGCGAACAATCAGCCCCAGCATTTT.

This chain links TRBV6-5 with TRBJ2-7; no definite D call. The length of the CDR3 is 12 residues. V was clipped by 6 bases and J by 2 bases, with 8 bases between them. Germline CDR1 and CDR2: MNHEY and SVGAGI. DNA of the CDR3: TGTGCCAGCAGAAACGGTCCCTACGAGCAGTACGTC. Translated, it gives CASRNGPYEQYV.

The chain is built from TRBV6-6 and TRBJ2-4; TRBD1 matches 7 bases. Germline loops: CDR1 MNHNY, CDR2 SVGAGI (reference sequence). The CDR3 runs 14 residues. Losses at the gene ends were 4 bases for V and 3 bases for J; bases not matched to a gene: 3. The chain's CDR3 is CASSFRDSKNIQYF. The CDR3 bases are TGTGCCAGCAGTTTCCGGGACAGCAAAAACATTCAGTACTTC.

The rearrangement links TRBV5-5 to TRBJ1-2; possibly TRBD1 for D (6 bases). The V gene lost 0 bases and the J gene lost 4 bases, with 16 bases spanning the gap. Germline values: CDR1 SGHKS, CDR2 YYEKEE (reference sequence). The CDR3 consists of 16 residues. The CDR3: CASSLGGPRDSYGYTF. The CDR3 nucleotides are TGTGCCAGCAGCTTGGGGGGGCCCAGGGATTCCTATGGCTACACCTTC.

This sequence joins TRBV7-3 and TRBJ2-3; the D gene is possibly TRBD1 (5 bases). CDR1 SGHTA and CDR2 FQGTGA come from the germline V gene. V lost 1 base and J lost 2, with 10 bases in between. The CDR3 is 15 amino acids. Here the CDR3 DNA reads TGTGCCAGCAGCTTAATTGGGGCGGTCACAGATACGCAGTATTTT. Translation: CASSLIGAVTDTQYF.

This chain joins TRBV5-4 and TRBJ2-3; no clear D. Germline loops: CDR1 SGHNT, CDR2 YYREEE (reference sequence). CDR3 size: 13 residues. The V gene lost 1 base and the J gene lost 3 bases, with 6 bases spanning the gap. CDR3 sequence (DNA): TGTGCCAGCAGCTTGAAGAGGACAGATACGCAGTATTTT. Amino acids: CASSLKRTDTQYF.

This clone has just one count. The chain carries TRBV28 and TRBJ1-5; no reliable D call. The V gene's germline CDR1 is MDHEN and CDR2 SYDVKM. This CDR3 is 14 amino acids long. Trimming took off 3 bases at V and 3 bases at J, with 9 bases between the two ends. CDR3 residues: CASSFRGVNQPQHF. The DNA for the CDR3 is TGTGCCAGCAGTTTTCGGGGAGTCAATCAGCCCCAGCATTTT.

This clone was detected only once. The chain recombines TRBV5-1 with TRBJ2-3; 8 bases fit TRBD2. V shed 3 bases, J shed 0 bases, and the junction held 6 bases outside the gene matches. Germline CDR1 reads SGHRS; CDR2 reads YFSETQ. This CDR3 is built from 16 residues. The CDR3 nucleotides read TGCGCCAGCAGCTGGAAAGCGGGGGATAGCACAGATACGCAGTATTTT. As protein: CASSWKAGDSTDTQYF. The whole variable domain, filled in from reference TRBV5-1 and TRBJ2-3, reads KAGVTQTPRYLIKTRGQQVTLSCSPISGHRSVSWYQQTPGQGLQFLFEYFSETQRNKGNFPGRFSGRQFSNSRSEMNVSTLELGDSALYLCASSWKAGDSTDTQYFGPGTRLTVL.

This chain joins TRBV7-9 and TRBJ2-7, with D possibly matching TRBD1 (6 bases). V shed 2 bases and J shed 5 bases, with 7 bases lying between them. The length of the CDR3 is 12 residues. CDR1 and CDR2 from the germline V gene are SEHNR and FQNEAQ (reference sequence). The CDR3 nucleotides are TGTGCCAGCAGCTTAACAGGGAACGAGCAGTACTTC. Its protein product is CASSLTGNEQYF.